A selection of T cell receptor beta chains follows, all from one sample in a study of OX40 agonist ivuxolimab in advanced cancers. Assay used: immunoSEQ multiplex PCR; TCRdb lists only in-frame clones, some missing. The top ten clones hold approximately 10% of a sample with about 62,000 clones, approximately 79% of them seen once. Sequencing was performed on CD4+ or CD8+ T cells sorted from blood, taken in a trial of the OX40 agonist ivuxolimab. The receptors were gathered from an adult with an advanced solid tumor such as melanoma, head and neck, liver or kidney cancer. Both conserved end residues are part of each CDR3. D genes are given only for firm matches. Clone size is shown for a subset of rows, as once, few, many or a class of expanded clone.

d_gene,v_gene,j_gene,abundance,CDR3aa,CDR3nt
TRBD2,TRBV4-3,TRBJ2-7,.,CASSPGAGGSRGYEQYF,TGCGCCAGCAGCCCGGGGGCGGGAGGGTCTCGGGGCTACGAGCAGTACTTC
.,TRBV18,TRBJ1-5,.,CASSPRPSAGTGQPQHF,TGTGCCAGCTCACCAAGACCCTCAGCAGGGACGGGACAGCCCCAGCATTTT
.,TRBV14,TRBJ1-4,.,CASSPHRSANEKLFF,TGTGCCAGCAGCCCACACAGGTCTGCTAATGAAAAACTGTTTTTT
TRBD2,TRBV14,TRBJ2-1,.,CASSQGLAGANEQFF,TGTGCCAGCAGCCAAGGATTAGCGGGGGCGAATGAGCAGTTCTTC
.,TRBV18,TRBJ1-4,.,CASSLEVYNNEKLFF,TGTGCCAGCTCACTCGAAGTCTACAATAATGAAAAACTGTTTTTT
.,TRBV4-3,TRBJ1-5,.,CASSQDSRSNQPQHF,TGCGCCAGCAGCCAAGATTCTAGAAGCAATCAGCCCCAGCATTTT
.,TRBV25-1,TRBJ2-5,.,CASSPTGKGTQYF,TGTGCCAGCAGCCCCACAGGGAAGGGGACCCAGTACTTC
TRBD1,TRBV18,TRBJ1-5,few,CASSRQGAPQHF,TGTGCCAGCTCTCGCCAGGGGGCTCCCCAGCATTTT
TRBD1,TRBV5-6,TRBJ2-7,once,CASSFGQGPYEQYF,TGTGCCAGCAGCTTTGGACAGGGGCCCTACGAGCAGTACTTC
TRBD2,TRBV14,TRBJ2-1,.,CASSRLGTSGGVYNEQFF,TGTGCCAGCAGCCGACTCGGGACTAGCGGGGGGGTTTACAATGAGCAGTTCTTC
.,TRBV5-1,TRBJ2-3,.,CASSLDRGGDTQYF,TGCGCCAGCAGCTTGGATCGGGGAGGAGATACGCAGTATTTT
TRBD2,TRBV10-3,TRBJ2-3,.,CAISPSGGAADTQYF,TGTGCCATCAGCCCTAGCGGGGGGGCCGCAGATACGCAGTATTTT
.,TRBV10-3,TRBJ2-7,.,CASQGGGSEQYF,TGTGCCTCCCAAGGGGGAGGATCCGAGCAGTACTTC
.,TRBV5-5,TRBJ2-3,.,CASSLALRGTDTQYF,TGTGCCAGCAGCTTGGCCTTAAGGGGGACAGATACGCAGTATTTT
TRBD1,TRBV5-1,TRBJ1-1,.,CASSLGGQGITEAFF,TGCGCCAGCAGCTTGGGGGGACAGGGTATCACTGAAGCTTTCTTT
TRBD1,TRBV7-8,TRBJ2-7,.,CASSLSTGRNEQYF,TGTGCCAGCAGCCTGTCGACAGGGAGAAACGAGCAGTACTTC
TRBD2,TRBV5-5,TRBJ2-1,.,CASSLEAGGNNEQFF,TGTGCCAGCAGCTTAGAAGCGGGGGGAAACAATGAGCAGTTCTTC
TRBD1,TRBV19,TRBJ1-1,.,CASWDRAMNTEAFF,TGTGCCAGCTGGGACAGGGCCATGAACACTGAAGCTTTCTTT
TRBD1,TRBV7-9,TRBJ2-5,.,CASSLLGTDQETQYF,TGTGCCAGCAGCTTACTCGGGACAGACCAAGAGACCCAGTACTTC
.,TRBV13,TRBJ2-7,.,CASSLGGSSYEQYF,TGTGCCAGCAGCTTGGGTGGAAGCTCCTACGAGCAGTACTTC
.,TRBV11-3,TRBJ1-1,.,CASRLRDTEAFF,TGTGCCAGCAGATTGAGGGACACTGAAGCTTTCTTT
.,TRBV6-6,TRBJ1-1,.,CASRSSGQNTEAFF,TGTGCCAGCAGAAGTTCCGGCCAGAACACTGAAGCTTTCTTT
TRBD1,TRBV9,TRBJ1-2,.,CASSQTGTSRGYTF,TGTGCCAGCAGCCAGACAGGGACTAGTCGTGGCTACACCTTC
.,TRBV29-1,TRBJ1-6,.,CSVDQQGDSPLHF,TGCAGCGTTGACCAACAGGGTGATTCACCCCTCCACTTT
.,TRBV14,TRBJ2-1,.,CASSQATLRVF,TGTGCCAGCAGCCAAGCCACGCTCCGGGTCTTC
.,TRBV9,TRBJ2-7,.,CASSAGGPAYEQYF,TGTGCCAGCAGCGCCGGAGGGCCAGCCTACGAGCAGTACTTC
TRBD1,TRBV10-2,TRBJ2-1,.,CASSRDRGPHEQFF,TGCGCCAGCAGCCGGGACAGGGGGCCCCATGAGCAGTTCTTC
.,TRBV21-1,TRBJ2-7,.,CAGVLQDRAGDKQYF,TGTGCCGGAGTACTTCAGGACCGTGCGGGCGACAAGCAGTACTTC
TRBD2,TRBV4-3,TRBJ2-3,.,CASSQGALAGETDTQYF,TGCGCCAGCAGCCAAGGTGCGCTAGCGGGAGAGACAGATACGCAGTATTTT
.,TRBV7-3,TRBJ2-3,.,CASSLRTDTQYF,TGTGCCAGCAGCTTACGCACAGATACGCAGTATTTT
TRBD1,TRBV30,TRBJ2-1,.,CAWSEGQGVDEQFF,TGTGCCTGGAGTGAGGGACAGGGGGTGGATGAGCAGTTCTTC
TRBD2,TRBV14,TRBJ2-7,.,CASSRAGVHEQYF,TGTGCCAGCAGCCGAGCGGGAGTACACGAGCAGTACTTC
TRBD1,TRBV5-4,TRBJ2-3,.,CASSSRDRGSDTQYF,TGTGCCAGCAGCTCCCGGGACAGGGGATCAGATACGCAGTATTTT
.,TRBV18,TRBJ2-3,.,CASSPPGVSGSTDTQYF,TGTGCCAGCTCACCACCGGGGGTTTCGGGGAGCACAGATACGCAGTATTTT
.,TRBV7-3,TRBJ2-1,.,CASSRTGDSYNEQFF,TGTGCCAGCAGCCGTACGGGGGACTCCTACAATGAGCAGTTCTTC
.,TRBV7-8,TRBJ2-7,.,CASLDLRAYEQYF,TGTGCCAGCTTGGACCTTCGAGCTTACGAGCAGTACTTC
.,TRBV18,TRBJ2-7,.,CASSPPNPGLAYEQYF,TGTGCCAGCTCACCACCGAACCCAGGGCTAGCCTACGAGCAGTACTTC
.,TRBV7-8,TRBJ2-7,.,CATQQGPSEQYF,TGTGCCACGCAACAGGGTCCGTCCGAGCAGTACTTC
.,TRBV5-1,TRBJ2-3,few,CASSLSLTGSTDTQYF,TGCGCCAGCAGCTTGAGTTTAACAGGAAGCACAGATACGCAGTATTTT
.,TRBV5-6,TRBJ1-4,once,CASSLDSPNEKLFF,TGTGCCAGCAGCTTGGACTCCCCAAATGAAAAACTGTTTTTT
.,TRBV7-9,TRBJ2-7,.,CASVGGDSSYEQYF,TGTGCCAGCGTAGGGGGAGACAGCTCCTACGAGCAGTACTTC
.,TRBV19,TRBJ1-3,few,CAAGSGNTIYF,TGTGCCGCGGGCTCTGGAAACACCATATATTTT
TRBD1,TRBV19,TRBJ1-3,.,CASSRQGAFSGNTIYF,TGTGCCAGTAGTCGACAGGGGGCCTTCTCTGGAAACACCATATATTTT
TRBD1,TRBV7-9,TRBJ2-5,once,CASSLGPGTGGKGEETQYF,TGTGCCAGCAGCTTAGGACCCGGGACAGGGGGTAAAGGGGAAGAGACCCAGTACTTC
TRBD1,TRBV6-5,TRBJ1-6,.,CASMYRGLYNSPLHF,TGTGCCAGCATGTACAGGGGGCTCTATAATTCACCCCTCCACTTT
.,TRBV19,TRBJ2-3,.,CASSTTASGSGTDTQYF,TGTGCCAGTAGTACGACTGCAAGCGGGTCGGGCACAGATACGCAGTATTTT
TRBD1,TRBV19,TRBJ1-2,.,CASSPWDREVFEGYTF,TGTGCCAGTAGTCCGTGGGACAGGGAGGTTTTCGAGGGCTACACCTTC
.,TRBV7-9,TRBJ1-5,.,CASSLASNQPQHF,TGTGCCAGCAGCTTAGCCAGCAATCAGCCCCAGCATTTT
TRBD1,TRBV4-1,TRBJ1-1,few,CASSQGTGTVKNTEAFF,TGCGCCAGCAGCCAAGGAACCGGGACAGTTAAAAACACTGAAGCTTTCTTT
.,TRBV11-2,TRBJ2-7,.,CASSLDPSYEQYF,TGTGCCAGCAGCTTGGACCCTTCCTACGAGCAGTACTTC
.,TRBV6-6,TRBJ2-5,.,CASRPPVGRRGGTQYF,TGTGCCAGCAGACCACCCGTCGGTCGCAGGGGAGGGACCCAGTACTTC
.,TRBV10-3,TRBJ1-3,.,CAISTAGTDTIYF,TGTGCCATCAGTACGGCGGGGACGGACACCATATATTTT